This T cell receptor (beta chain) came from a study of blood T cell repertoires in COVID-19. At the level of the study: The study drew acute and convalescent COVID-19 samples from the United States, Italy and Spain. Sources were T cells, B-cell-depleted T cells, or PBMCs; the material itself was cDNA or gDNA.

The authors' processing: Estimates of nucleated cell counts were drawn from the amplification of reference gene primers. Sequenced by immunoSEQ multiplex PCR; TCRdb stores in-frame clones only, minus some. Clonal size and the V and J genes are those of that table, whereas D and trimming came from the DNA. The data show tens of thousands of clones, roughly 90% seen once. Trimming took 2 bases from V and 6 from J, leaving 11 bases between them. The CDR3 consists of 14 residues. The germline V gene encodes CDR1 SGHAT and CDR2 FQNNGV. The chain is built from TRBV11-2 and TRBJ2-1; D possibly corresponds to TRBD2 (5 bases). The clonotype was recovered from a man between 45 and 60 years old with acute or convalescent COVID-19. The sequenced sample consisted of peripheral blood. CDR3 coding DNA: TGTGCCAGCAGCTTACGGACTCCGAGCAATGAGCAGTTCTTC. Protein: CASSLRTPSNEQFF. Full variable domain (remainder filled in from reference TRBV11-2 and TRBJ2-1): EAGVAQSPRYKIIEKRQSVAFWCNPISGHATLYWYQQILGQGPKLLIQFQNNGVVDDSQLPKDRFSAERLKGVDSTLKIQPAKLEDSAVYLCASSLRTPSNEQFFGPGTRLTVL.